Shown below are 17 T cell receptor beta chains from a single sample sequenced in a study of blood T cell repertoires in COVID-19. Produced via immunoSEQ multiplex PCR; TCRdb's table is partial and in-frame only. The sample consists of about 270,000 clones, around 83% of them appearing once. The sample consisted of peripheral blood. The receptors originated from a man at least 80 years old with acute or convalescent COVID-19.

As for this clone: The germline gene is not matched at one end of the junction; a read error may be the cause. The chain has TRBV7-7 and TRBJ2-5; 8 bases line up with TRBD2. CDR1 SSHAT and CDR2 FNYEAQ come from the germline V gene (reference sequence). The CDR3 has 16 residues. The CDR3 loop is CASSLGVAGMGETQYF. CDR3 DNA: TGTGCTAGCAGCTTAGGGGTAGCGGGGATGGGGGAGACCCAGTACTTC.

The rearrangement joins TRBV5-1 to TRBJ2-6; 7 bases align to TRBD1. Unmatched junction bases numbered 10, after V lost 2 bases and J lost 2 bases. The CDR3 consists of 18 residues. CDR1 and CDR2 (germline): SGHRS, YFSETQ. The DNA for the CDR3 is TGCGCCAGCAGCTTAGGACAGGCCTACGACACTGGGGCCAACGTCCTGACTTTC. It is translated as CASSLGQAYDTGANVLTF. The whole variable domain, filled in from reference TRBV5-1 and TRBJ2-6, reads KAGVTQTPRYLIKTRGQQVTLSCSPISGHRSVSWYQQTPGQGLQFLFEYFSETQRNKGNFPGRFSGRQFSNSRSEMNVSTLELGDSALYLCASSLGQAYDTGANVLTFGAGSRLTVL.

The J gene is TRBJ2-7, the V gene TRBV7-9; unclear D gene. Germline V gene lookup returns CDR1 SEHNR and CDR2 FQNEAQ (reference sequence). The length of the CDR3 is 11 residues. The V end lost 5 bases, the J end lost 6 bases, and 8 bases lay between the germline ends. CDR3 protein: CASSPLSEQYF. For the CDR3, the DNA is TGTGCCAGCAGCCCTTTGAGCGAGCAGTACTTC. The whole variable domain, filled in from reference TRBV7-9 and TRBJ2-7, reads DTGVSQNPRHKITKRGQNVTFRCDPISEHNRLYWYRQTLGQGPEFLTYFQNEAQLEKSRLLSDRFSAERPKGSFSTLEIQRTEQGDSAMYLCASSPLSEQYFGPGTRLTVT.

The gene calls are TRBV6-1 and TRBJ2-7, with TRBD2 identical over 7 bases. J lost 0 bases, V lost 2 bases, and 4 bases had no gene match. The CDR3 is made up of 15 amino acids. The V gene's germline CDR1 is MNHNS and CDR2 SASEGT. CDR3 loop: CASSEQAGFSYEQYF. In DNA, the CDR3 is TGTGCCAGCAGTGAACAAGCGGGGTTCTCCTACGAGCAGTACTTC.

The genes are TRBV12-3 or TRBV12-4 and TRBJ1-3, with D possibly matching TRBD1 (5 bases). This CDR3 has 13 amino acids. Deletions cut 6 bases from V and 4 bases from J, with 10 bases between. The CDR3 is CASRWTQGNTIYF. CDR3 in DNA: TGTGCCAGCAGGTGGACACAAGGAAACACCATATATTTT.

This clone has a handful of counts. This chain joins TRBV9 and TRBJ2-5; 12 positions match TRBD2. The germline V gene encodes CDR1 SGDLS and CDR2 YYNGEE. This CDR3 is 16 amino acids long. The ends lost 1 base at V and 4 bases at J; junction bases unmatched: 5. CDR3 amino acids: CASSVLAGGLGETQYF. In DNA form, the CDR3 reads TGTGCCAGCAGCGTACTAGCGGGGGGGCTCGGAGAGACCCAGTACTTC.

The V and J genes are TRBV10-3 and TRBJ2-1, with TRBD2 matching over 10 bases. With V trimmed by 3 bases and J by 1 base, 3 bases remained unmatched. Germline CDR1 and CDR2: ENHRY and SYGVKD. The CDR3 runs to 16 residues. CDR3 nucleotides: TGTGCCATCAGTGAAAGCGGGAGGGCGTCCTACAATGAGCAGTTCTTC. Its translation: CAISESGRASYNEQFF.

This chain uses TRBV6-5 with TRBJ1-2; 8 nucleotides line up with TRBD1. The CDR3 consists of 13 residues. Per the germline V gene, CDR1 is MNHEY and CDR2 is SVGAGI. Germline trimming cut 5 bases from V and 8 bases from J; bases unmatched to any gene: 7. Written as DNA, the CDR3 is TGTGCCAGCAGTACAGGGACAGGTGCGGGCTACACCTTC. This gives the protein CASSTGTGAGYTF.

This clone turned up a few times. The chain couples TRBV30 to TRBJ2-7; TRBD2 might be the D (5 bases). CDR3 length: 11 residues. The germline gives CDR1 GTSNPN, CDR2 SVGIG (reference sequence). V was clipped by 8 bases and J by 5 bases, with 13 bases between them. CDR3 DNA: TGTGCCAGACGGGATCGAAACGAGCAGTACTTC. Protein: CARRDRNEQYF.

The V call is TRBV27, the J call TRBJ1-4; TRBD1 aligns across 7 bases. Germline V gives CDR1 MNHEY, CDR2 SMNVEV (reference sequence). J was trimmed by 7 bases and V by 0 bases; bases with no gene match: 5. The CDR3 runs 15 residues. As DNA, the CDR3 is TGTGCCAGCAGTTTATCTAGAGGGGGCGGTGAAAAACTGTTTTTT. Protein: CASSLSRGGGEKLFF.

This rearrangement joins TRBV29-1 to TRBJ1-5; D is uncertain. The germline V gene encodes CDR1 SQVTM and CDR2 ANQGSEA. The CDR3 runs to 13 residues. Trimming removed 4 bases from V and 3 bases from J, with 10 bases in between. CDR3 protein: CSVAMAVNQPQHF. Written as DNA, the CDR3 is TGCAGCGTTGCAATGGCAGTCAATCAGCCCCAGCATTTT.

V and J are TRBV5-1 and TRBJ2-7, with a possible D match to TRBD2 (5 bases). CDR1 SGHRS and CDR2 YFSETQ come from the germline V gene. The CDR3 sequence is 13 residues long. The V and J ends lost 3 bases and 6 bases respectively, with 13 bases between them. The CDR3 spells CASSWVGGSEQYF. In DNA form, the CDR3 reads TGCGCCAGCAGCTGGGTCGGAGGTAGCGAGCAGTACTTC.

In DNA, the CDR3 is TGTGCCAGCAGCCTTCCTTCGGATACGCAGTATTTT. Its translation is CASSLPSDTQYF. The chain uses TRBV5-6 and TRBJ2-3; no clear D. CDR3 length equals 12 residues. CDR1 SGHDT and CDR2 YYEEEE come from the germline V gene. V was cut by 4 bases and J by 6 bases, with 9 bases left in between.

Only one count was recorded for this clone. The V call is TRBV5-1, the J call TRBJ2-1; possible D gene TRBD1, 6 bases. In germline, CDR1 is SGHRS, CDR2 YFSETQ. The germline V and J ends were trimmed by 4 bases and 7 bases, with 9 bases remaining between them. This CDR3 is 12 amino acids long. The CDR3 DNA follows: TGCGCCAGCAGCAGCAGGGGTAATGAGCAGTTCTTC. Translated, it gives CASSSRGNEQFF.

This sequence joins TRBV15 and TRBJ2-3, with 7 bases identical to TRBD2. V shed 4 bases and J 3 bases; nucleotides not matched to a gene: 7. This CDR3 has 15 residues. Germline CDR1 and CDR2: LNHNV and YYDKDF (reference sequence). The CDR3 nucleotides are TGTGCCACCAGCATGGGAGGGCCTAGTACAGATACGCAGTATTTT. This translates into CATSMGGPSTDTQYF.

As for this clone: The same CDR3 arises from other DNA sequences in this sample as well. The V and J genes are TRBV3-1 (or the pseudogene TRBV3-2) and TRBJ1-3, with 7 bases matching TRBD1. The CDR3 runs to 14 residues. The V segment lost 0 bases and the J segment 4 bases; nucleotides outside the gene matches: 0. Germline values: CDR1 LGHDT, CDR2 YNNKEL (reference sequence). CDR3 in amino acids: CASSQDRGGNTIYF. The CDR3 region has the DNA TGTGCCAGCAGCCAAGACAGGGGGGGAAACACCATATATTTT.

This clone was detected only a few times. The V and J genes are TRBV3-1 (or the pseudogene TRBV3-2) and TRBJ1-1; D unresolved. Between the trimmed V and J ends, which lost 6 bases and 1 base, there was a span of 12 bases. This CDR3 region has 14 residues. CDR1 and CDR2 (germline): LGHDT, YNNKEL (reference sequence). The CDR3 is CASRPQVPNTEAFF. CDR3 DNA sequence: TGTGCCAGCAGGCCCCAGGTTCCGAACACTGAAGCTTTCTTT.